The present TCR beta chain was sequenced within a study of multiple sclerosis patients with progressive multifocal leukoencephalopathy. This was a survey-level run. The table came from immunoSEQ multiplex PCR; TCRdb's copy has only in-frame clones and leaves some out. The data contain 26,000 or so clones, around 93% of them seen just once; the ten biggest clones take up around 2.4%. This CDR3 is built from 13 residues. Germline CDR1 reads MNHEY; CDR2 reads SMNVEV (reference sequence). The V segment lost 5 bases and the J segment 5 bases; nucleotides outside the gene matches: 3. The time point denotes: about a year of natalizumab therapy.

V is TRBV27 and J is TRBJ1-5; 7 bases agree with TRBD1. Specimen: PBMCs, collected from a patient treated with natalizumab. This receptor was obtained from a man aged 30 to 39 with multiple sclerosis. DNA for the CDR3: TGTGCCAGCAGTGGACAGGTAGATCAGCCCCAGCATTTT. This translates into CASSGQVDQPQHF.